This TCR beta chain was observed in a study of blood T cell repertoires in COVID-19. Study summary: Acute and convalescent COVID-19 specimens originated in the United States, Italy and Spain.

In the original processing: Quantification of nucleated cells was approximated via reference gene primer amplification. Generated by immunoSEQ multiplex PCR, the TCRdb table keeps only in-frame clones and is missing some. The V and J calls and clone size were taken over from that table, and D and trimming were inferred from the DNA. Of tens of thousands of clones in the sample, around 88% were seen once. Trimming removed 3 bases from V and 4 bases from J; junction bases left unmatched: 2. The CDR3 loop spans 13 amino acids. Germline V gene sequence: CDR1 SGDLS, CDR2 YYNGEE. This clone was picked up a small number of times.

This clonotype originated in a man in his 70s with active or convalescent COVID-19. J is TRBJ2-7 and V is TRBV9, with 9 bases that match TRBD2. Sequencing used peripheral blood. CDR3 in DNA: TGTGCCAGCAGCGGTAGCGGGAGTTACGAGCAGTACTTC. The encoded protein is CASSGSGSYEQYF. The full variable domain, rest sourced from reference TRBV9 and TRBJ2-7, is DSGVTQTPKHLITATGQRVTLRCSPRSGDLSVYWYQQSLDQGLQFLIQYYNGEERAKGNILERFSAQQFPDLHSELNLSSLELGDSALYFCASSGSGSYEQYFGPGTRLTVT.